What follows are 12 T cell receptor beta chains derived from one specimen sequenced in a study of control samples from healthy donors and cancer patients. This table comes from immunoSEQ multiplex PCR, and its TCRdb copy is limited to in-frame clones, with some not included. The repertoire holds about 100,000 clones, about 90% seen once, with 18% in the top ten. Sequenced material: blood. Receptor source: a woman between 50 and 59 years old in good health.

The chain joins TRBV7-7 to TRBJ2-1, with TRBD1 identical over 7 bases. The CDR3 totals 16 residues. V lost 5 bases to trimming and J lost 0 bases; unmatched junction nucleotides: 7. Germline-derived CDR1 and CDR2 are SSHAT and FNYEAQ (reference sequence). CDR3 residues: CASSPEGAPSYNEQFF. CDR3 nucleotides: TGTGCCAGCAGCCCCGAGGGGGCTCCCTCCTACAATGAGCAGTTCTTC.

The chain combines TRBV27 with TRBJ1-1; D is uncertain. This CDR3 spans 14 amino acids. Per germline, CDR1 MNHEY and CDR2 SMNVEV (reference sequence). Between the trimmed V and J ends, which lost 7 bases and 0 bases, there was a span of 12 bases. The CDR3, as DNA: TGTGCCAGCACCCCATCGGCATTGAACACTGAAGCTTTCTTT. This codes for CASTPSALNTEAFF.

The chain combines TRBV24-1 with TRBJ2-1; tentatively, D is TRBD2 (6 bases). The CDR3 is 15 residues long. Germline V gene data show CDR1 as KGHDR and CDR2 as SFDVKD. Trimming stripped 1 base from V and 8 bases from J, with 14 bases between. The CDR3 region has the DNA TGTGCCACCAGTGATTTAGACGGGGGTTTTGATGAGCAGTTCTTC. Translating it yields CATSDLDGGFDEQFF.

The rearrangement joins TRBV7-2 to TRBJ1-4; D perhaps matches TRBD1 (6 bases). Germline assignment: CDR1 SGHTA and CDR2 FQGNSA. The CDR3 contains 14 residues. Trimming took off 4 bases at V and 3 bases at J, with 9 bases between the two ends. As DNA, the CDR3 is TGTGCCAGCAGCTATACAGGGCCTAATGAAAAACTGTTTTTT. Protein sequence: CASSYTGPNEKLFF.

Here the CDR3 reads CASSNTGVSQPQHF. DNA of the CDR3: TGTGCCAGCAGTAATACAGGGGTAAGTCAGCCCCAGCATTTT. V is TRBV6-5 and J is TRBJ1-5; 7 bases map to TRBD1. Germline-derived CDR1 and CDR2 are MNHEY and SVGAGI. The ends lost 5 bases at V and 6 bases at J; junction bases unmatched: 7. The CDR3 has 14 residues.

The V call is TRBV27, the J call TRBJ1-2; a weak D match, TRBD1 (5 bases). Between the trimmed V and J ends, which lost 6 bases and 4 bases, there was a span of 15 bases. The CDR3 is 14 residues long. CDR1 and CDR2 from the germline V gene are MNHEY and SMNVEV (reference sequence). The CDR3 DNA is TGTGCCAGCAGGTCGACAGAGATAAGCTATGGCTACACCTTC. This sequence encodes CASRSTEISYGYTF.

Here the CDR3 DNA reads TGTGCCAGCTCACAGACTACTAGCGTGCACACCGGGGAGCTGTTTTTT. It is translated as CASSQTTSVHTGELFF. The V call is TRBV18, the J call TRBJ2-2; 7 nucleotides match TRBD2. The CDR3 contains 16 residues. V shed 4 bases and J 3 bases; nucleotides not matched to a gene: 8. Per germline, CDR1 KGHSH and CDR2 LQKENI.

The V gene is TRBV27, the J gene TRBJ2-7, with TRBD1 as a possible D gene (5 bases). V gave up 5 bases and J gave up 5 bases, with 13 bases separating them. The length of the CDR3 is 13 residues. Germline CDR1 MNHEY, CDR2 SMNVEV (reference sequence). The DNA of the CDR3 is TGTGCCAGCAGTCGATCCCAGGGCCACGAGCAGTACGTC. It encodes CASSRSQGHEQYV.

The chain carries TRBV7-9 and TRBJ2-7; D not certain. V lost 4 bases and J lost 0, with 16 bases in between. The CDR3 sequence is 16 residues long. Germline V gene lookup returns CDR1 SEHNR and CDR2 FQNEAQ (reference sequence). The CDR3 sequence: CASSSPPGSNSYEQYF. In DNA, the CDR3 is TGTGCCAGCAGCTCTCCCCCGGGTTCCAACTCCTACGAGCAGTACTTC. The full variable domain, in which reference TRBV7-9 and TRBJ2-7 provide the parts outside the CDR3, is DTGVSQNPRHKITKRGQNVTFRCDPISEHNRLYWYRQTLGQGPEFLTYFQNEAQLEKSRLLSDRFSAERPKGSFSTLEIQRTEQGDSAMYLCASSSPPGSNSYEQYFGPGTRLTVT.

The count of this clone is one. The rearrangement uses TRBV30 and TRBJ2-7; tentative D call: TRBD2 (6 bases). The CDR3 contains 16 residues. Looked up from germline, CDR1 is GTSNPN and CDR2 is SVGIG (reference sequence). Here the CDR3 DNA reads TGTGCAAGTTTCCCAACCGGGGGAGTTCCTTTCTACGAGCAGTACGTC. Its protein is CASFPTGGVPFYEQYV.

The rearrangement uses TRBV9 and TRBJ1-2, with D tentatively TRBD1 (5 bases). V was trimmed by 3 bases and J by 4 bases, leaving 22 bases between them. Germline assignment: CDR1 SGDLS and CDR2 YYNGEE. The CDR3 extends over 17 amino acids. Here the CDR3 DNA reads TGTGCCAGCAGCGCTAACAAACAGGCCGGAGCTAGCTATGGCTACACCTTC. Translating it yields CASSANKQAGASYGYTF.

The rearrangement joins TRBV18 to TRBJ1-3; the D gene is possibly TRBD1 (6 bases). The CDR3 consists of 16 residues. Germline-derived CDR1 and CDR2 are KGHSH and LQKENI. V was clipped by 2 bases and J by 1 base, with 12 bases between them. CDR3 in DNA: TGTGCCAGCTCACCATTGGGGCAGGGGTCTGGAAACACCATATATTTT. Translation: CASSPLGQGSGNTIYF.